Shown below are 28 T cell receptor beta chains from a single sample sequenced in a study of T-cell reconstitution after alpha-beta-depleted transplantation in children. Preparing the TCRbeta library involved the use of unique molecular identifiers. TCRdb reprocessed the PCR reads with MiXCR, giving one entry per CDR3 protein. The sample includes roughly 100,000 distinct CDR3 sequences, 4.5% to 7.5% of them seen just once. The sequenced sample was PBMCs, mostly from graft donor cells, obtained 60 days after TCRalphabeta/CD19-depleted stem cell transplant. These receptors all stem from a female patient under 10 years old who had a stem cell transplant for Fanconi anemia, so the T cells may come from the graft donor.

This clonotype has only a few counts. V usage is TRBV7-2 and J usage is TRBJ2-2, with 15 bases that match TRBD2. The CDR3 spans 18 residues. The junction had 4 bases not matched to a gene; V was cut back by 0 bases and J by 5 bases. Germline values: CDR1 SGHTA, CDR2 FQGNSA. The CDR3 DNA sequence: TGTGCCAGCAGCTTAGCGGGACTAGCGGGAGGAGGGACCGGGGAGCTGTTTTTT. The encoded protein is CASSLAGLAGGGTGELFF.

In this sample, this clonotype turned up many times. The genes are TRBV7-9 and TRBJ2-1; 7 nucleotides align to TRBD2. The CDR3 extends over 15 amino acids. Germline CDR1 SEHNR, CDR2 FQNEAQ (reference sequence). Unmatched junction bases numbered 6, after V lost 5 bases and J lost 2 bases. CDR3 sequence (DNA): TGTGCCAGCAGCCCCGCTAGCGGAACCTACAATGAGCAGTTCTTC. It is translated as CASSPASGTYNEQFF.

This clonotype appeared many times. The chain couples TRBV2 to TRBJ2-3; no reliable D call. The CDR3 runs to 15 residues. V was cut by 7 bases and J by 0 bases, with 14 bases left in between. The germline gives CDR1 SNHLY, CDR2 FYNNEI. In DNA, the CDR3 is TGTGCCAGCAATGGTCTGGGTTTTAGCACAGATACGCAGTATTTT. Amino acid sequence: CASNGLGFSTDTQYF.

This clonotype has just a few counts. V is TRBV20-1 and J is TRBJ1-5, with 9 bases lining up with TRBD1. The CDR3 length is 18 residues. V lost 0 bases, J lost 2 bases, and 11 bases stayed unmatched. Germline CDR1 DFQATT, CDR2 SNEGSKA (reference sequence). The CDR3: CSARDVGQGVWGNQPQHF. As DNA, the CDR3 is TGCAGTGCTAGAGATGTGGGACAGGGTGTTTGGGGCAATCAGCCCCAGCATTTT.

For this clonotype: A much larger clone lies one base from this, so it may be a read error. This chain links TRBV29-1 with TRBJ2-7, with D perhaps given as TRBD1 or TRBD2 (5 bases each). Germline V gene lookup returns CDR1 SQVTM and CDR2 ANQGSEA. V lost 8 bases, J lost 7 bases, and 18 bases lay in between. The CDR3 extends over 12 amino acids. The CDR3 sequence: CSFWGIPGEQYF. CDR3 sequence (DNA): TGCAGCTTCTGGGGCATACCGGGGGAGCAGTACTTC.

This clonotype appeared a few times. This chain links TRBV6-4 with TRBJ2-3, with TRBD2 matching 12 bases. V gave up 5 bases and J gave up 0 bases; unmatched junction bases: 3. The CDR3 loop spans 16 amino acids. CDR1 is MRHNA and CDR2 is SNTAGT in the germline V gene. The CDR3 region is CASSRLAGESTDTQYF. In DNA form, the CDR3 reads TGTGCCAGCAGTCGACTAGCGGGGGAGAGCACAGATACGCAGTATTTT.

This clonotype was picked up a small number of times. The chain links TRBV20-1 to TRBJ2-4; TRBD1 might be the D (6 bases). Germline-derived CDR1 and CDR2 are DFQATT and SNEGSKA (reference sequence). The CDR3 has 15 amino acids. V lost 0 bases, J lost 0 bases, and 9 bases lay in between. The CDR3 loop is CSARDQGLAKNIQYF. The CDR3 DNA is TGCAGTGCTAGAGATCAGGGGCTAGCCAAAAACATTCAGTACTTC.

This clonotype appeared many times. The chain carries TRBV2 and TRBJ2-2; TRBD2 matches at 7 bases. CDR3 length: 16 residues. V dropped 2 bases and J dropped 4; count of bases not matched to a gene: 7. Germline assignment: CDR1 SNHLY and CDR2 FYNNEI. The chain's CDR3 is CASSEIGLGATGELFF. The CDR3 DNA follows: TGTGCCAGCAGTGAAATTGGACTAGGGGCCACCGGGGAGCTGTTTTTT.

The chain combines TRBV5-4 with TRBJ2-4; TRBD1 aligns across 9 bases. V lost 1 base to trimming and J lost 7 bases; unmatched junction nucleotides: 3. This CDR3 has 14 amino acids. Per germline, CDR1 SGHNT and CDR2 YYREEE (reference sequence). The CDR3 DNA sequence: TGTGCCAGCAGCTTGTACAGGGGGCGCAACATTCAGTACTTC. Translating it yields CASSLYRGRNIQYF.

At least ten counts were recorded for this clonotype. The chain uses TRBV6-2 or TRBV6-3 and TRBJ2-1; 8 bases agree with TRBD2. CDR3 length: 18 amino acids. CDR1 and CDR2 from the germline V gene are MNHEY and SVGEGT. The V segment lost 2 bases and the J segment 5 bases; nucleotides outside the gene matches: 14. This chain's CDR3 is CASSYRAGGPKLNNEQFF. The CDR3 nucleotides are TGTGCCAGCAGTTACAGGGCGGGGGGCCCCAAACTAAACAATGAGCAGTTCTTC.

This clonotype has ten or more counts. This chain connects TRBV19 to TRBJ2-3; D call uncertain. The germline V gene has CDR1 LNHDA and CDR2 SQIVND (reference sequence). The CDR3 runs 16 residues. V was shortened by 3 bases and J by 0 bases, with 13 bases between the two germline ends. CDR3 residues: CASSIWTAISTDTQYF. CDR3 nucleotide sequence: TGTGCCAGTAGTATTTGGACGGCTATTAGCACAGATACGCAGTATTTT.

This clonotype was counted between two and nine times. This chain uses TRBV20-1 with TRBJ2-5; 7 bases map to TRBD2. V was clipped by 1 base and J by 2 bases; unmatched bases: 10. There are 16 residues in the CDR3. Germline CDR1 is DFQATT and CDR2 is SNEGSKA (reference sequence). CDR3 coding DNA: TGCAGTGCTAGAGCCCCCTTGGGGGGGAATCAAGAGACCCAGTACTTC. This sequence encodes CSARAPLGGNQETQYF.

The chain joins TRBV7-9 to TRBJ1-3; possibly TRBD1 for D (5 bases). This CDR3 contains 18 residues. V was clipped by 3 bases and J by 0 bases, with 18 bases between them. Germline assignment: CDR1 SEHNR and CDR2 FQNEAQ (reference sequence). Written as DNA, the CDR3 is TGTGCCAGCAGCTTTTTATTCGGAGGGGTTGACTCTGGAAACACCATATATTTT. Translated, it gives CASSFLFGGVDSGNTIYF. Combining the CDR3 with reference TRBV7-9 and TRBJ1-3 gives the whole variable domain DTGVSQNPRHKITKRGQNVTFRCDPISEHNRLYWYRQTLGQGPEFLTYFQNEAQLEKSRLLSDRFSAERPKGSFSTLEIQRTEQGDSAMYLCASSFLFGGVDSGNTIYFGEGSWLTVV.

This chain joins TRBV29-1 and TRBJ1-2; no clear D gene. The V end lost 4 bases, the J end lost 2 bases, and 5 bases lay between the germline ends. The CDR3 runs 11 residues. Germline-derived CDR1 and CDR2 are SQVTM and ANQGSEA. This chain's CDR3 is CSVGYNYGYTF. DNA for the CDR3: TGCAGCGTTGGGTACAACTATGGCTACACCTTC.

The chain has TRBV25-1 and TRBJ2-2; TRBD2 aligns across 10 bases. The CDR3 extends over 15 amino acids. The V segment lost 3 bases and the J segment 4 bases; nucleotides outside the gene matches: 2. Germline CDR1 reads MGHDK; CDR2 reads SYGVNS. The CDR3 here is CASSEGLASTGELFF. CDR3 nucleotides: TGTGCCAGCAGTGAGGGACTAGCGTCCACCGGGGAGCTGTTTTTT.

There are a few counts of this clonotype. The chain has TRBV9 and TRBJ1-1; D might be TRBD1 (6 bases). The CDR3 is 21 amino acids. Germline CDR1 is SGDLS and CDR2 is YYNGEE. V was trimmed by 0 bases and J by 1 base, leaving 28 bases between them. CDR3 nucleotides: TGTGCCAGCAGCGTAGGCAAAGATGGATCGGGGTCAGGGGATGGGAACACTGAAGCTTTCTTT. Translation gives CASSVGKDGSGSGDGNTEAFF.

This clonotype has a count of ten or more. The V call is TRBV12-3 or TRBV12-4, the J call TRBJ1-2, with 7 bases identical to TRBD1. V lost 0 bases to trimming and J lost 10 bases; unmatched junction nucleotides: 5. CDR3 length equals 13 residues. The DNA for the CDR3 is TGTGCCAGCAGTTTAGCGATCGGGACAGTCTACACCTTC. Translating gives CASSLAIGTVYTF.

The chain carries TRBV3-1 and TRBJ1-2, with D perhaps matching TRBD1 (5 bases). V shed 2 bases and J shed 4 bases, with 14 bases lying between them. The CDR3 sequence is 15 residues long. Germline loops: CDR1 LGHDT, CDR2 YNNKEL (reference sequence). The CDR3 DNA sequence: TGTGCCAGCAGCCAAAGGGGAACTATGGGCTATGGCTACACCTTC. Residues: CASSQRGTMGYGYTF.

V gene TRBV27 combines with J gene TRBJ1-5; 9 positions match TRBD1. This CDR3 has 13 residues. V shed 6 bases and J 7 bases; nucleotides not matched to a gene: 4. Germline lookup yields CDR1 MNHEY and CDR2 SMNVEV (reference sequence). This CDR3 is CASSGTGNQPQHF. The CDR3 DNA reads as TGTGCCAGCAGCGGGACAGGGAACCAGCCCCAGCATTTT.

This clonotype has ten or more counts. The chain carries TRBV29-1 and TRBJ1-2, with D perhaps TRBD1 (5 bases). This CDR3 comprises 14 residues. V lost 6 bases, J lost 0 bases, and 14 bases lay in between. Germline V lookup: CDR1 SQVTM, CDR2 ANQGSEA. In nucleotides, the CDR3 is TGCAGCGTGGGACTCTCACAAGCTAACTATGGCTACACCTTC. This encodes CSVGLSQANYGYTF.

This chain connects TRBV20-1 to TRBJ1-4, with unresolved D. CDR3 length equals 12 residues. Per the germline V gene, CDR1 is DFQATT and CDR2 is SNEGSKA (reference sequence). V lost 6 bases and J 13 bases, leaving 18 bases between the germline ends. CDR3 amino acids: CSAQFLGVGLFF. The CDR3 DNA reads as TGCAGTGCCCAATTCCTCGGGGTTGGACTGTTTTTT.

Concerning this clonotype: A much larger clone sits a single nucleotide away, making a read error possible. CDR3 protein: CTSSLGQGGGQPQHF. DNA of the CDR3: TGTACCAGCAGTTTAGGGCAGGGAGGGGGTCAGCCCCAGCATTTT. This chain connects TRBV3-1 to TRBJ1-5, with D maybe TRBD1 (6 bases). Germline V lookup: CDR1 LGHDT, CDR2 YNNKEL (reference sequence). The CDR3 has 15 residues. The variable domain in full, completed from reference TRBV3-1 and TRBJ1-5, reads DTAVSQTPKYLVTQMGNDKSIKCEQNLGHDTMYWYKQDSKKFLKIMFSYNNKELIINETVPNRFSPKSPDKAHLNLHINSLELGDSAVYFCTSSLGQGGGQPQHFGDGTRLSIL.

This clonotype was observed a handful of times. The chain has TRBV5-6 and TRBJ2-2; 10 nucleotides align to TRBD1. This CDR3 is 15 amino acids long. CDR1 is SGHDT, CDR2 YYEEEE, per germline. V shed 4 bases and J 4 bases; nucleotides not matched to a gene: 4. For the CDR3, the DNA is TGTGCCAGCAGCGCAGACAGGGGGCCCACCGGGGAGCTGTTTTTT. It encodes CASSADRGPTGELFF.

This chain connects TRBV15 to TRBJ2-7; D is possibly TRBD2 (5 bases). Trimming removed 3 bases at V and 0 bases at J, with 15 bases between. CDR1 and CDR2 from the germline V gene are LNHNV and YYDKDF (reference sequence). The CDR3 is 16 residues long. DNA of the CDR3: TGTGCCACCAGCAGTCTAAGCGGAATCACCTCCTACGAGCAGTACTTC. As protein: CATSSLSGITSYEQYF.

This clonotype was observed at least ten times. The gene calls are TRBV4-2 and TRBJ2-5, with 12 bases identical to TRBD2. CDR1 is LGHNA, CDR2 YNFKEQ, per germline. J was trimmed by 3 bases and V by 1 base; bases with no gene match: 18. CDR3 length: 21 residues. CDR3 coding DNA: TGTGCCAGCAGCCAAGTCCACCAGGGAGGACTAGCGGGACTCCTAAAAGAGACCCAGTACTTC. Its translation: CASSQVHQGGLAGLLKETQYF.

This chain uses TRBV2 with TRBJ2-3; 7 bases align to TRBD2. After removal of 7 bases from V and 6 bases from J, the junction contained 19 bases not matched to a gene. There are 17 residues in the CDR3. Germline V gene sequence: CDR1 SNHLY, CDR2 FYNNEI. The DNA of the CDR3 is TGTGCCAGCACCCCTATTCGAGTAGCGGGCCCTACGGATACGCAGTATTTT. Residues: CASTPIRVAGPTDTQYF.

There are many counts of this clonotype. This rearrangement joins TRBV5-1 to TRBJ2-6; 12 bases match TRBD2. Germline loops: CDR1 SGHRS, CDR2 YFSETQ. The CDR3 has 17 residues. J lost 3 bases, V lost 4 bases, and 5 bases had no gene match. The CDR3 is CASSRLAGVGGANVLTF. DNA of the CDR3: TGCGCCAGCAGCCGACTAGCGGGAGTAGGTGGGGCCAACGTCCTGACTTTC.

The CDR3 DNA is TGCAGTGCTAGAATCCGGCAACTCCAAGAGACCCAGTACTTC. Protein: CSARIRQLQETQYF. The chain recombines TRBV20-1 with TRBJ2-5; D remains unclear. The V and J ends lost 2 bases and 1 base respectively, with 11 bases between them. CDR1 and CDR2 (germline): DFQATT, SNEGSKA (reference sequence). The CDR3 has 14 residues.